The sequence of this T cell receptor (beta chain) was determined in a study of T cells expressing NK-cell markers. Study details: All TCR beta repertoires analysed originated from sorted CD3+CD56+NKG2C+, CD3+CD56+NKG2C- and CD3+CD56-NKG2C+ T cells. Findings and limits, study-wide: In four donors, dominant clonotypes made up about 28.3-65% of CD3+CD56-NKG2C+ cells. Roughly six donors showed dominant NKG2C+ clonotypes comprising about 1.0-7.5% of their CD8+ T cells.

Notes on this clonotype: Antigen specificity is unknown.

The germline V gene encodes CDR1 MGHRA and CDR2 YSYEKL. There are 14 residues in the CDR3. cDNA encoding TCR beta was synthesized via 5'RACE template switching incorporating UMIs. Reprocessing the 5' RACE reads, TCRdb reports a single entry for every CDR3 protein and omits DNA. The table gives roughly 110,000 distinct CDR3 sequences; the top ten clones make up roughly 18% of it. The sequenced material came from blood T cells: a sorted CD56 or NKG2C T cell subset, CD4+ or CD8+ T cells, or bulk PBMC T cells (not recorded which). The source of this sequence is a woman aged 18 to 69 in good health. The chain links TRBV4-1 to TRBJ2-1. The CDR3 sequence: CASSQGGAYNEQFF.